The sequence of this TCR beta chain was determined in a study of blood T cells in healthy people across ages. Across the whole study: Per every two T cells, about one barcoded beta molecule was captured by template switching.

A word on this clonotype: Its cognate antigen is unknown.

Using a J-beta primer mix together with a sample-barcoded 5' primer, a second PCR was run for roughly 6 to 11 cycles. Via MiXCR, TCRdb re-called the 5' RACE reads, giving one row per CDR3 protein. The sample consists of around 800,000 distinct CDR3 sequences, approximately 44% of them appearing once. In germline, CDR1 is DFQATT, CDR2 SNEGSKA (reference sequence). This CDR3 has 16 amino acids. Trimming stripped 1 base from V and 0 bases from J, with 10 bases between. Study-level points and caveats: Donors of long life had a larger count of naive CD4+ cells and greater diversity than aged donors. Observed TCR beta diversity per million T cells went down as age went up. This fall followed a roughly linear course with age.

The TCR was taken from a man aged 55 to 69 in good health. V usage is TRBV20-1 and J usage is TRBJ1-6; D may be TRBD1 (5 bases). Sequencing used blood. CDR3 sequence (DNA): TGCAGTGCTAGAGGACAGTTTAGCTCCTATAATTCACCCCTCCACTTT. It is translated as CSARGQFSSYNSPLHF.